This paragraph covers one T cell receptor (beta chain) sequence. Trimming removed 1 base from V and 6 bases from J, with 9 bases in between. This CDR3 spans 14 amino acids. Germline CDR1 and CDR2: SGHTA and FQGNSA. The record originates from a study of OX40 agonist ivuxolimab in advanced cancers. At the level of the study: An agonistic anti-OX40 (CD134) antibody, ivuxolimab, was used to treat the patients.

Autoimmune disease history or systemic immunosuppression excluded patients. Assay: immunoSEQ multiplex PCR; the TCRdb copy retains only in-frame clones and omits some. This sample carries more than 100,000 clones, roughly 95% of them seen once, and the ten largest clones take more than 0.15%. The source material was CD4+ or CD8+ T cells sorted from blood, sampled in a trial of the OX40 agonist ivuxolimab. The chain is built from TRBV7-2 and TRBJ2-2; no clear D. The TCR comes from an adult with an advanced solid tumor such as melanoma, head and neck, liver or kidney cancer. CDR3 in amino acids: CASSLGTAPGELFF. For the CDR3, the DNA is TGTGCCAGCAGCTTAGGGACGGCACCCGGGGAGCTGTTTTTT.